The source of this TCR beta chain is a study of human T cells and chemical hapten exposure. As for the study in general: Skin on the upper inner arm, roughly 2 cm by roughly 2 cm in size, was sensitized with 2% DPC.

Germline CDR1 reads LNHNV; CDR2 reads YYDKDF (reference sequence). Germline trimming cut 1 base from V and 6 bases from J; bases unmatched to any gene: 0. The CDR3 covers 14 residues. The time point: patch test 3, about 24 weeks after DPC sensitization. The treatment: therapeutic diphenylcyclopropenone sensitization with weekly scalp DPC. Study results and limitations: Versus controls, expanded TCRs had significantly more large CDR3 similarity clusters.

In this sample, this clonotype turned up many times. Its antigen is unknown. How the authors handled the data: TCRs per sample had a median of 95,638 and ranged from about 23,224 to 690,600. TCRdb independently ran MiXCR on the RACE reads; one entry per CDR3 protein. The V and J calls follow TCRdb's processing rather than the paper's. The sample includes more than 70,000 distinct CDR3 sequences, around 9.9% seen only once; the top ten take 0.8% to 1.2%. The rearrangement links TRBV15 to TRBJ2-1; TRBD1 matches at 10 bases. The TCR originated in a woman aged 30 to 39 with alopecia areata. Some clones in this sample may be carry-over from other donors' samples. Sequences were derived from whole blood, sampled in connection with sensitization to the hapten diphenylcyclopropenone (DPC). The CDR3 DNA sequence: TGTGCCACCAGCAGAGGGGACAGGGGCAATGAGCAGTTCTTC. Its translation is CATSRGDRGNEQFF.